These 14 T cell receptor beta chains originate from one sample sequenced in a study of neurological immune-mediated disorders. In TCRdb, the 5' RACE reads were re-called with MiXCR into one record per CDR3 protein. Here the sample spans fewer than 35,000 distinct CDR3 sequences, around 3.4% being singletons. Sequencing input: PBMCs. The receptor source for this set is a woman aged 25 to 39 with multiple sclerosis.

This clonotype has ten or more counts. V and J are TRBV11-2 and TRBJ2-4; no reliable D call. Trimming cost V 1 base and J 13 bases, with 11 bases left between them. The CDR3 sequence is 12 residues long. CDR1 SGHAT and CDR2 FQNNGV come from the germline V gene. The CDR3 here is CASSLGTRIQYF. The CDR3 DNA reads TGTGCCAGCAGCTTAGGGACCCGAATCCAGTACTTC.

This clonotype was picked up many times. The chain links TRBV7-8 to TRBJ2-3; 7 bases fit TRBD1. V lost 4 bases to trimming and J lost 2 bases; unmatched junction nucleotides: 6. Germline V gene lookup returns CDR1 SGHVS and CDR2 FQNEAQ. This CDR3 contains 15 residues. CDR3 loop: CASSSRQGITDTQYF. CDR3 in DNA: TGTGCCAGCAGCTCCCGACAGGGAATCACAGATACGCAGTATTTT.

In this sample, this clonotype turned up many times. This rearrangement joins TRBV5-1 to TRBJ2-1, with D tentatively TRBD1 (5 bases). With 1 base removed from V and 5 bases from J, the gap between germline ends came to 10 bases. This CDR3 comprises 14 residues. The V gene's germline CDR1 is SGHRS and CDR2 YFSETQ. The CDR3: CASSLWGVDNEQFF. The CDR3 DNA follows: TGCGCCAGCAGCTTGTGGGGCGTTGACAATGAGCAGTTCTTC.

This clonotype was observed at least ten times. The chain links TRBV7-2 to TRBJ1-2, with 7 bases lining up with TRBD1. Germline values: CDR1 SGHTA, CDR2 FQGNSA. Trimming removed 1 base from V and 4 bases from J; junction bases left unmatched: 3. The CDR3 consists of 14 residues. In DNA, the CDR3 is TGTGCCAGCAGCTTAGTCCGGGACAGCTATGGCTACACCTTC. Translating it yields CASSLVRDSYGYTF.

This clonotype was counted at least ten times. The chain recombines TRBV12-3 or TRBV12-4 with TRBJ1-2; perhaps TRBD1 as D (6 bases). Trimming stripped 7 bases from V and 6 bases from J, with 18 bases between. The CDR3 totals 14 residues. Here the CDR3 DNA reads TGTGCCAGCACTATAGGCGAGGGGGTTAATGGCTACACCTTC. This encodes CASTIGEGVNGYTF.

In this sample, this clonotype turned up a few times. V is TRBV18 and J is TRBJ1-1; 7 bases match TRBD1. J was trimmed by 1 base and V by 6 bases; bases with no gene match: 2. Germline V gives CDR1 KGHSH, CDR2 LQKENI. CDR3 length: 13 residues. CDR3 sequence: CASSRQGNTEAFF. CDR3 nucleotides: TGTGCCAGCTCGCGACAGGGGAACACTGAAGCTTTCTTT.

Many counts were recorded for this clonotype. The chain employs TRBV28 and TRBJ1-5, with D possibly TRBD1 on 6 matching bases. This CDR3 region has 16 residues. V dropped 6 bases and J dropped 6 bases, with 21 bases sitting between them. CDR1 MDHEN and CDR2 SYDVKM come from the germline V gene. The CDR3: CASRVGGGIGGQPQHF. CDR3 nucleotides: TGTGCCAGCAGGGTTGGGGGGGGCATTGGGGGTCAGCCCCAGCATTTT.

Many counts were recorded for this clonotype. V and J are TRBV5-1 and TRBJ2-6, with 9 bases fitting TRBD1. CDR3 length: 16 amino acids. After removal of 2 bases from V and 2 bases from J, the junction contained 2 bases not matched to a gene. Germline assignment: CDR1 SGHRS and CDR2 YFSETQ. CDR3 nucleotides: TGCGCCAGCAGCTTACAGGGGGCGCCTGGGGCCAACGTCCTGACTTTC. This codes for CASSLQGAPGANVLTF.

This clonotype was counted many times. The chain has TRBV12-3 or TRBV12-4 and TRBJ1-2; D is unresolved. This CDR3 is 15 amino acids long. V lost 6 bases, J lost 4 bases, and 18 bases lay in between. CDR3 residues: CASSLELGPRYGYTF. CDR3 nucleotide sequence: TGTGCCAGCAGCCTCGAACTCGGACCCCGCTATGGCTACACCTTC.

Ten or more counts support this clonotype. CDR3 DNA sequence: TGTGCCAGCAGCGTAGGGGGGGGGATGTTGAACACTGAAGCTTTCTTT. Translated, it gives CASSVGGGMLNTEAFF. The V and J genes are TRBV9 and TRBJ1-1, with D maybe TRBD1 (5 bases). The CDR3 covers 16 residues. V was trimmed by 0 bases and J by 0 bases, leaving 12 bases between them. The germline CDR1 and CDR2 sequences are SGDLS and YYNGEE.

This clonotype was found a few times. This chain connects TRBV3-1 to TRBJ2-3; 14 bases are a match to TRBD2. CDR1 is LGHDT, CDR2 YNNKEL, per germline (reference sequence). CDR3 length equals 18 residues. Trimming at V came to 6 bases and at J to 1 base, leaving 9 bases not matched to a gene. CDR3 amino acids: CASSFPPGLAGGTDTQYF. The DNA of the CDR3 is TGTGCCAGCAGTTTCCCTCCGGGACTAGCGGGGGGCACAGATACGCAGTATTTT.

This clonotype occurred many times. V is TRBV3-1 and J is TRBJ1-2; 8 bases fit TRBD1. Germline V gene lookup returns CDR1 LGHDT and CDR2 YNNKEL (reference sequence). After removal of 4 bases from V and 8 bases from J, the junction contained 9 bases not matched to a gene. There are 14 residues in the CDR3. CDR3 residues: CASSLFQGADGYTF. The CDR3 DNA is TGTGCCAGCAGCCTTTTCCAGGGGGCGGACGGCTACACCTTC. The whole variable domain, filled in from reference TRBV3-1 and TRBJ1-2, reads DTAVSQTPKYLVTQMGNDKSIKCEQNLGHDTMYWYKQDSKKFLKIMFSYNNKELIINETVPNRFSPKSPDKAHLNLHINSLELGDSAVYFCASSLFQGADGYTFGSGTRLTVV.

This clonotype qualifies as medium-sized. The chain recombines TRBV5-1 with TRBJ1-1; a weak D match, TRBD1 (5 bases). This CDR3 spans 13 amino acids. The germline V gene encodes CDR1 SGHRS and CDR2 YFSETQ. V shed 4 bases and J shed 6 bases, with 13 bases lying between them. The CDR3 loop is CASSAGTMAEAFF. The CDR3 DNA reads TGCGCCAGCAGCGCGGGGACTATGGCTGAAGCTTTCTTT.

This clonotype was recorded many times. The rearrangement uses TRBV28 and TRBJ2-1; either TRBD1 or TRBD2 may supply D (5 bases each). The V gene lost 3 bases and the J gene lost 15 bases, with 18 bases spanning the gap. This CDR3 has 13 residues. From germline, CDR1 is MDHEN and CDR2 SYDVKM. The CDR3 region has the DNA TGTGCCAGCAGTTTTAGAGGGGTAGGAGAAATGTTCTTC. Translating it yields CASSFRGVGEMFF.